This T cell receptor (beta chain) was captured in a study of control samples from healthy donors and cancer patients. Measured with immunoSEQ multiplex PCR; TCRdb has only the in-frame clones, and not every one. The table records 150,000 to 200,000 clones, 91% of them present only once. The CDR3 is 13 amino acids. The V segment lost 5 bases and the J segment 3 bases; nucleotides outside the gene matches: 3. From germline, CDR1 is SEHNR and CDR2 FQNEAQ (reference sequence). V and J are TRBV7-9 and TRBJ1-2, with 7 bases lining up with TRBD1. Material: blood. This receptor was obtained from a woman aged 30 to 39 in good health. The CDR3 sequence: CASSLDRDYGYTF. The CDR3 DNA sequence: TGTGCCAGCAGCCTAGACAGGGACTATGGCTACACCTTC. The full variable domain, its missing parts supplied by reference TRBV7-9 and TRBJ1-2, is DTGVSQNPRHKITKRGQNVTFRCDPISEHNRLYWYRQTLGQGPEFLTYFQNEAQLEKSRLLSDRFSAERPKGSFSTLEIQRTEQGDSAMYLCASSLDRDYGYTFGSGTRLTVV.